The 29 T cell receptor beta chains below were found in one sample sequenced in a study of blood T cells in healthy people across ages. A J-beta primer mix and a sample-barcoded 5' primer were used in a second PCR of roughly 6 to 11 cycles. Via MiXCR, TCRdb re-called the 5' RACE reads, giving one row per CDR3 protein. The data hold approximately 1.5 million distinct CDR3 sequences, with about 35% observed a single time. Input material: blood. These receptor sequences come from a woman in her 30s in good health.

The chain employs TRBV15 and TRBJ2-7, with 10 bases that match TRBD2. The length of the CDR3 is 15 residues. Trimming cost V 3 bases and J 3 bases; bases outside gene matches: 5. Germline V CDR1 and CDR2: LNHNV, YYDKDF (reference sequence). As DNA, the CDR3 is TGTGCCACCAGCAGGGCTAGCGGGAGTTTCTACGAGCAGTACTTC. Translated: CATSRASGSFYEQYF. The full variable domain, completed using reference TRBV15 and TRBJ2-7, is DAMVIQNPRYQVTQFGKPVTLSCSQTLNHNVMYWYQQKSSQAPKLLFHYYDKDFNNEADTPDNFQSRRPNTSFCFLDIRSPGLGDTAMYLCATSRASGSFYEQYFGPGTRLTVT.

The J gene is TRBJ2-1, the V gene TRBV9; a weak D match, TRBD1 (5 bases). The ends were cut back, 0 bases at V and 9 bases at J, with 13 bases in the middle. Germline CDR1 is SGDLS and CDR2 is YYNGEE. CDR3 length: 14 residues. In DNA form, the CDR3 reads TGTGCCAGCAGCGTAGAGCTAGGGGTCGGTGAGCAGTTCTTC. Amino acids: CASSVELGVGEQFF.

The chain is built from TRBV27 and TRBJ1-5, with a possible D match to TRBD1 (6 bases). CDR1 and CDR2 (germline): MNHEY, SMNVEV (reference sequence). This CDR3 has 21 residues. V was pared by 4 bases and J by 1 base, with 29 bases between. The DNA of the CDR3 is TGTGCCAGCAGTTCCTACCCCACACACACACAGGGACGGAGGAGCAATCAGCCCCAGCATTTT. Translating gives CASSSYPTHTQGRRSNQPQHF.

This clonotype was recorded a few times. This rearrangement joins TRBV29-1 to TRBJ1-2; unclear D gene. The germline V gene encodes CDR1 SQVTM and CDR2 ANQGSEA. The CDR3 loop spans 12 amino acids. V dropped 3 bases and J dropped 4 bases, with 9 bases sitting between them. CDR3 in amino acids: CSVEDRFYGYTF. CDR3 nucleotide sequence: TGCAGCGTTGAGGACCGGTTCTATGGCTACACCTTC.

A few counts support this clonotype. The chain combines TRBV20-1 with TRBJ1-1, with 8 bases that match TRBD1. Germline V CDR1 and CDR2: DFQATT, SNEGSKA (reference sequence). Losses at the gene ends were 0 bases for V and 1 base for J; bases not matched to a gene: 7. There are 16 residues in the CDR3. DNA for the CDR3: TGCAGTGCTAGAGATTCAGGGGGCGCAAGGAACACTGAAGCTTTCTTT. This sequence encodes CSARDSGGARNTEAFF.

This clonotype was observed a few times. The chain employs TRBV5-1 and TRBJ1-1, with 10 bases that match TRBD1. The trim removed 4 bases at V and 3 bases at J, leaving 6 bases unmatched. Germline V gene data show CDR1 as SGHRS and CDR2 as YFSETQ. CDR3 size: 15 residues. CDR3 in DNA: TGCGCCAGCAGCAGGACAGGGGGAAGGGACACTGAAGCTTTCTTT. This gives the protein CASSRTGGRDTEAFF.

This clonotype was found a few times. The CDR3 nucleotides read TGCGCCAGCAGTGAGAATCGAGCGGGAGGCACAGATACGCAGTATTTT. Translating it yields CASSENRAGGTDTQYF. V and J are TRBV10-2 and TRBJ2-3; TRBD2 matches 8 bases. J lost 1 base, V lost 2 bases, and 5 bases had no gene match. Germline CDR1 is WSHSY and CDR2 is SAAADI. The CDR3 covers 16 residues.

The table lists this clonotype with a few counts. The chain joins TRBV12-3 or TRBV12-4 to TRBJ1-2; D remains ambiguous. This CDR3 contains 14 residues. V lost 1 base and J 1 base, leaving 7 bases between the germline ends. DNA of the CDR3: TGTGCCAGCAGTTTAGGCTTCCTTAACTATGGCTACACCTTC. It translates to CASSLGFLNYGYTF.

V is TRBV6-5 and J is TRBJ2-1; no firm D call. Germline CDR1 reads MNHEY; CDR2 reads SVGAGI. This CDR3 contains 13 residues. V lost 7 bases, J lost 4 bases, and 11 bases lay in between. The CDR3 sequence: CASTTRIYNEQFF. CDR3 nucleotide sequence: TGTGCCAGCACCACGAGGATTTACAATGAGCAGTTCTTC.

A few counts support this clonotype. The chain couples TRBV27 to TRBJ2-7; D is perhaps TRBD1 or TRBD2 (5 bases each). V was trimmed by 4 bases and J by 2 bases, leaving 18 bases between them. In germline, CDR1 is MNHEY, CDR2 SMNVEV (reference sequence). The CDR3 extends over 16 amino acids. The CDR3 spells CASSSDWGRRTYEQYF. Here the CDR3 DNA reads TGTGCCAGCAGTTCGGATTGGGGACGCCGCACCTACGAGCAGTACTTC.

This chain joins TRBV5-1 and TRBJ2-3; 7 nucleotides align to TRBD2. This CDR3 is built from 17 residues. The germline V gene encodes CDR1 SGHRS and CDR2 YFSETQ. The V and J ends lost 0 bases and 1 base, in that order; junction bases with no gene match: 8. DNA for the CDR3: TGCGCCAGCAGCTTGGTGGCCCCGGGGGGTCGCACAGATACGCAGTATTTT. Translating it yields CASSLVAPGGRTDTQYF.

This clonotype was observed a few times. The J gene is TRBJ2-2, the V gene TRBV20-1, with TRBD2 identical over 7 bases. Germline V gene sequence: CDR1 DFQATT, CDR2 SNEGSKA (reference sequence). With V trimmed by 3 bases and J by 7 bases, 11 bases remained unmatched. The CDR3 covers 15 residues. The CDR3 DNA follows: TGCAGTGCTAGTCGAGGTCTAGCGGATAACGGGGAGCTGTTTTTT. Encoded protein: CSASRGLADNGELFF.

This chain links TRBV5-4 with TRBJ2-3; 9 bases align to TRBD1. V shed 4 bases and J 4 bases; nucleotides not matched to a gene: 7. The germline gives CDR1 SGHNT, CDR2 YYREEE (reference sequence). The CDR3 loop spans 15 amino acids. Here the CDR3 DNA reads TGTGCCAGCAGCACACAGGGGGCGCGGGCAGATACGCAGTATTTT. Encoded protein: CASSTQGARADTQYF. The full variable domain, in which reference TRBV5-4 and TRBJ2-3 provide the parts outside the CDR3, is ETGVTQSPTHLIKTRGQQVTLRCSSQSGHNTVSWYQQALGQGPQFIFQYYREEENGRGNFPPRFSGLQFPNYSSELNVNALELDDSALYLCASSTQGARADTQYFGPGTRLTVL.

This chain links TRBV4-1 with TRBJ1-2; no firm D call. The CDR3 length is 14 residues. Germline V lookup: CDR1 MGHRA, CDR2 YSYEKL. V was cut by 1 base and J by 4 bases, with 10 bases left in between. CDR3: CASSQVTASYGYTF. Here the CDR3 DNA reads TGCGCCAGCAGCCAAGTTACAGCTAGCTATGGCTACACCTTC.

This clonotype was picked up a small number of times. The chain recombines TRBV10-3 with TRBJ2-5; perhaps D is TRBD1 or TRBD2 (5 bases each). The CDR3 extends over 16 amino acids. The germline CDR1 and CDR2 sequences are ENHRY and SYGVKD. Between the trimmed V and J ends, which lost 3 bases and 2 bases, there was a span of 16 bases. Here the CDR3 reads CAISDPFGGRQETQYF. In DNA form, the CDR3 reads TGTGCCATCAGTGACCCCTTTGGGGGTCGGCAAGAGACCCAGTACTTC.

This clonotype was counted once. The chain carries TRBV9 and TRBJ2-2; 7 positions agree with TRBD1. CDR3 length: 14 residues. With 4 bases clipped from V and 4 bases from J, the junction kept 4 bases outside the gene matches. The V gene's germline CDR1 is SGDLS and CDR2 YYNGEE. CDR3 DNA: TGTGCCAGCAGCTGGGACAGCTCCACCGGGGAGCTGTTTTTT. Translating it yields CASSWDSSTGELFF.

This clonotype was counted between two and nine times. The V gene is TRBV9, the J gene TRBJ2-1; weak D call: TRBD2 (6 bases). This CDR3 contains 15 residues. V shed 0 bases and J shed 4 bases, with 11 bases lying between them. Germline CDR1 SGDLS, CDR2 YYNGEE. CDR3 in amino acids: CASSVEAGKYNEQFF. In nucleotides, the CDR3 is TGTGCCAGCAGCGTAGAGGCGGGAAAGTACAATGAGCAGTTCTTC.

CDR3 sequence: CASRQGSSNQPQHF. In DNA form, the CDR3 reads TGTGCCAGTAGACAGGGGAGTAGCAATCAGCCCCAGCATTTT. This chain links TRBV2 with TRBJ1-5; the match to TRBD1 covers 8 bases. This CDR3 has 14 residues. V lost 9 bases to trimming and J lost 0 bases; unmatched junction nucleotides: 4. Germline V lookup: CDR1 SNHLY, CDR2 FYNNEI.

The chain uses TRBV4-1 and TRBJ2-3; D is perhaps TRBD2 (7 bases). This CDR3 spans 17 amino acids. V was trimmed by 3 bases and J by 2 bases, leaving 18 bases between them. The V gene's germline CDR1 is MGHRA and CDR2 YSYEKL. CDR3 loop: CASSQTNGGPLTDTQYF. The CDR3 DNA follows: TGCGCCAGCAGCCAGACTAACGGGGGGCCTCTCACAGATACGCAGTATTTT.

This clonotype came up a few times. This chain connects TRBV28 to TRBJ2-7; 11 bases agree with TRBD2. Germline V lookup: CDR1 MDHEN, CDR2 SYDVKM. The length of the CDR3 is 15 residues. V trimming: 3 bases; J trimming: 2 bases; junction bases outside the gene matches: 3. The DNA for the CDR3 is TGTGCCAGCAGTTTTAATAGCGGGAGGGCCTACGAGCAGTACTTC. Translated, it gives CASSFNSGRAYEQYF.

This clonotype was detected a few times. The chain employs TRBV11-2 and TRBJ1-1; maybe TRBD1 (6 bases). Trimming left V 5 bases short and J 4 bases short, with 23 bases between. The CDR3 totals 17 residues. Looked up from germline, CDR1 is SGHAT and CDR2 is FQNNGV. The CDR3 nucleotides read TGTGCCAGCAGCACAATCCTACAGGGTCCGGGGAGCACTGAAGCTTTCTTT. Translating gives CASSTILQGPGSTEAFF.

The gene calls are TRBV20-1 and TRBJ2-7; D unclear. Germline CDR1 and CDR2: DFQATT and SNEGSKA (reference sequence). The CDR3 loop spans 12 amino acids. V lost 0 bases, J lost 6 bases, and 9 bases lay in between. CDR3 nucleotides: TGCAGTGCTAGAGAAACCCTTGGCGAGCAGTACTTC. Its translation: CSARETLGEQYF.

The CDR3 DNA reads TGCAGTGCTAGAGAAGAAATGGATCAGCCCCAGCATTTT. Protein product: CSAREEMDQPQHF. This sequence joins TRBV20-1 and TRBJ1-5; D remains ambiguous. Germline loops: CDR1 DFQATT, CDR2 SNEGSKA (reference sequence). This CDR3 comprises 13 residues. Trimming shortened V by 0 bases and J by 5 bases, and 8 bases separated the two germline ends.

CDR3 bases: TGTGCCAGCAGTGAACTACAGGGGCCCTTCGAGCAGTACTTC. Amino acid sequence: CASSELQGPFEQYF. The chain joins TRBV6-1 to TRBJ2-7, with TRBD1 matching 7 bases. Trimming cost V 2 bases and J 6 bases; bases outside gene matches: 7. The CDR3 contains 14 residues. Germline CDR1 reads MNHNS; CDR2 reads SASEGT.

Notes on this clonotype: A single base separates this from a much larger clone, so it may be a read error. J is TRBJ2-4 and V is TRBV9; D gene uncertain. Near its end, the DNA agrees better with TRBJ2-7, so the J call may be wrong. Per the germline V gene, CDR1 is SGDLS and CDR2 is YYNGEE. The CDR3 is 14 residues long. The CDR3 region has the DNA TGTGCCAGCAGCGCCGAAGGGCAGTACTGCGAGCAGTACTTC. Residues: CASSAEGQYCEQYF.

This clonotype was seen only a few times. The chain combines TRBV5-1 with TRBJ2-3; D may match TRBD1 or TRBD2 (5 bases each). CDR3 length: 16 amino acids. Deletions cut 5 bases from V and 2 bases from J, with 18 bases between. Per germline, CDR1 SGHRS and CDR2 YFSETQ. DNA of the CDR3: TGCGCCAGCAGTTGGGACGATAGCGAATACACAGATACGCAGTATTTT. This encodes CASSWDDSEYTDTQYF.

This clonotype was seen ten or more times. The CDR3 DNA follows: TGTGCCAGCAGCTACGGTCTGGGTTCGTACGAGCAGTACTTC. As protein: CASSYGLGSYEQYF. The chain is built from TRBV7-9 and TRBJ2-7, with unresolved D. V was trimmed by 4 bases and J by 4 bases, leaving 14 bases between them. From germline, CDR1 is SEHNR and CDR2 FQNEAQ (reference sequence). The CDR3 runs to 14 residues. Full variable domain (outside the CDR3, taken from reference TRBV7-9 and TRBJ2-7): DTGVSQNPRHKITKRGQNVTFRCDPISEHNRLYWYRQTLGQGPEFLTYFQNEAQLEKSRLLSDRFSAERPKGSFSTLEIQRTEQGDSAMYLCASSYGLGSYEQYFGPGTRLTVT.

This clonotype was counted between two and nine times. The chain combines TRBV20-1 with TRBJ1-2; no definite D call. The CDR3 sequence is 16 residues long. Trimming took 0 bases from V and 4 from J, leaving 18 bases between them. Germline values: CDR1 DFQATT, CDR2 SNEGSKA (reference sequence). The CDR3 here is CSARDYLGVIGYGYTF. CDR3 in DNA: TGCAGTGCTAGAGATTATCTCGGGGTGATAGGCTATGGCTACACCTTC.

V gene TRBV9 combines with J gene TRBJ2-5; the D is unclear. The ends were cut back, 0 bases at V and 4 bases at J, with 10 bases in the middle. CDR1 SGDLS and CDR2 YYNGEE come from the germline V gene. The CDR3 covers 14 residues. Here the CDR3 reads CASSVEGLLETQYF. In nucleotides, the CDR3 is TGTGCCAGCAGCGTAGAGGGCCTTCTAGAGACCCAGTACTTC.